This T cell receptor beta chain derives from a study of blood T cell repertoires in COVID-19. Study in general: Some COVID-19 samples were acute and others convalescent; all came from the United States, Italy and Spain.

Assay used: immunoSEQ multiplex PCR; TCRdb lists only in-frame clones, some missing. The sample has roughly 240,000 clones, roughly four fifths seen once; the top ten hold 1.5% to 2%. The CDR3 spans 13 residues. Germline V gene lookup returns CDR1 SGHAT and CDR2 FQDESV (reference sequence). Trimming took 6 bases from V and 9 from J; bases not matched to a gene: 8. Sequencing was performed on peripheral blood. The receptor's source is a woman older than 75 with acute or convalescent COVID-19. This chain uses TRBV11-1 with TRBJ2-7; 10 nucleotides agree with TRBD1. This CDR3 reads CASRLTGGATQYF. The CDR3 DNA reads as TGTGCCAGCAGACTGACAGGGGGCGCAACGCAGTACTTC.